This T cell receptor (beta chain) was obtained from a study of cytomegalovirus exposure and HLA in healthy donors. Study-wide background: Researchers previously reported finding about 110 million unique TCR beta sequences from 170 million or so T cells.

This CDR3 region has 14 residues. V lost 1 base and J lost 6, with 10 bases in between. The V gene's germline CDR1 is SGHTA and CDR2 FQGNSA. Overall study results and limits: Differences between HLA loci emerged in a later analysis of TCR association rates, with DRB1 most and HLA-C fewest.

PCR amplification relied on 60 Vbeta primers (plus 13 Jbeta primers). Clones were read by immunoSEQ multiplex PCR, and TCRdb kept only the in-frame ones, dropping some. Of fewer than 100,000 clones in the sample, 75% to 85% were seen once. Turning to this clone: Its cognate antigen is unknown.

The source is a woman aged 40 to 50 in good health and CMV-seronegative. Sample: PBMCs. This sequence joins TRBV7-2 and TRBJ2-1; a possible D gene is TRBD2 (5 bases). DNA of the CDR3: TGTGCCAGCAGCTTAGAAAAGAGGGTCAATGAGCAGTTCTTC. This codes for CASSLEKRVNEQFF.